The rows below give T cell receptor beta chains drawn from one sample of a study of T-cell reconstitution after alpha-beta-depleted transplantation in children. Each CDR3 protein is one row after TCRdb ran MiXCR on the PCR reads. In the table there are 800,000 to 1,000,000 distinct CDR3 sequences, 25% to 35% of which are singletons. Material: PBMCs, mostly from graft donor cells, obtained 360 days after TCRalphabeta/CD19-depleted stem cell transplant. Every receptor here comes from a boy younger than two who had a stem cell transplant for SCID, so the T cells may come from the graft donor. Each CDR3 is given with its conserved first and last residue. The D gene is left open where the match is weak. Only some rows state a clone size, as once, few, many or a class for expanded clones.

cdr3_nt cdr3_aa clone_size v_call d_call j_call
TGTGCCAGCAGGCCCCTCGGACTCAAGAACACCGGGGAGCTGTTTTTT CASRPLGLKNTGELFF . TRBV12-3/TRBV12-4 . TRBJ2-2
TGCGCCAGCAGCTTGGCGCCGACAGGGGGAAGCTACGAGCAGTACTTC CASSLAPTGGSYEQYF . TRBV5-1 TRBD1 TRBJ2-7
TGTGCCAGCTTCCGGGGGAGTGGCACAGATACGCAGTATTTT CASFRGSGTDTQYF . TRBV12-3/TRBV12-4 . TRBJ2-3
TGCAGCGTTGGGACTAGCCGCACCTACGAGCAGTACTTC CSVGTSRTYEQYF few TRBV29-1 TRBD2 TRBJ2-7
TGCGCCAGCAGACGCGGGGGACACAATGAGCAGTTCTTC CASRRGGHNEQFF . TRBV10-2 TRBD2 TRBJ2-1
TGTGCCAGCAGTTTGACAGGGGCTTACCAAGAGACCCAGTACTTC CASSLTGAYQETQYF . TRBV2 TRBD1 TRBJ2-5
TGTGCCAGCAGCTTAGCCCCCACTCAAGGCGGAAATACGCAGTATTTT CASSLAPTQGGNTQYF . TRBV7-2 . TRBJ2-3
TGCGCCAGCAGCTTGGCGGTCAGGGGTTCCTACGAGCAGTACTTC CASSLAVRGSYEQYF . TRBV5-1 . TRBJ2-7
TGTGCCAGCAGGCCACCCGATTCAGGACAGGCGTTCAATCAGCCCCAGCATTTT CASRPPDSGQAFNQPQHF many TRBV28 TRBD1 TRBJ1-5
TGTGCCAGCAGCGTAGGTCCGGGACACCCAATTGGCGGGGAGCTGTTTTTT CASSVGPGHPIGGELFF . TRBV9 . TRBJ2-2
TGCAGTGCTAGTGCGGGGGCGGGTAGCAATCAGCCCCAGCATTTT CSASAGAGSNQPQHF . TRBV20-1 . TRBJ1-5
TGTGCCAGCAGTTTTAGAGGGGCCAACGTCCTGACTTTC CASSFRGANVLTF few TRBV27 . TRBJ2-6
TGTGCCAGCAGCCAAGTGGATGGGAGACTACTTAATTCACCCCTCCACTTT CASSQVDGRLLNSPLHF . TRBV4-2 . TRBJ1-6
TGTGCCAGCAGCTTGGGAATCCACACCGTGGGGGAGCAGTACTTC CASSLGIHTVGEQYF . TRBV5-4 . TRBJ2-7
TGTGCCATCAGTGAGAGGCCCGGGACAGGGGGCCCTAATGAAAAACTGTTTTTT CAISERPGTGGPNEKLFF few TRBV10-3 TRBD1 TRBJ1-4
TGTGCCAGCAGCGGATTGGCGACTAACTATGGCTACACCTTC CASSGLATNYGYTF few TRBV6-1 . TRBJ1-2
TGTGCCAGCAGTGAACGCGTAGGGGAAGACTACGAGCAGTACTTC CASSERVGEDYEQYF few TRBV25-1 . TRBJ2-7
TGTGCCAGCAGACCTAAAAAACCCGGGGACAGGGGCACAGATACGCAGTATTTT CASRPKKPGDRGTDTQYF . TRBV12-3/TRBV12-4 TRBD1 TRBJ2-3
TGTGCCAGCAGTTACTCTGGGCTAGCGGGGATTTTCGACGAGCAGTACTTC CASSYSGLAGIFDEQYF . TRBV6-5 TRBD2 TRBJ2-7
TGTGCCAGCAGCCCCGAGGCAGGGAGAGGGACAAAAGAAAAACTGTTTTTT CASSPEAGRGTKEKLFF few TRBV9 . TRBJ1-4
TGTGCCACCCGACGGGGTCCGGATAATTCACCCCTCCACTTT CATRRGPDNSPLHF . TRBV2 . TRBJ1-6
TGTGCCAGCAGCTTAGCACGCGGACGGATTAGGGCCTACGAGCAGTACTTC CASSLARGRIRAYEQYF . TRBV7-9 . TRBJ2-7
TGCAGTGCTAGAGACGGACAGGGGCGTCAAGAGACCCAGTACTTC CSARDGQGRQETQYF . TRBV20-1 TRBD1 TRBJ2-5
TGTGCCAGCAGCTTGTCAGGGACTAGCGGGGATGGTGCGTACTTC CASSLSGTSGDGAYF . TRBV7-2 TRBD2 TRBJ2-7
TGTGCCAGCAGCCAAGAATCGCTCTGGGAGGGGAATGAAAAACTGTTTTTT CASSQESLWEGNEKLFF . TRBV4-2 . TRBJ1-4
TGTGCCACGCACAGGGGGCGCGGAGTAGGACTAGCGGGAGAGACCCAGTACTTC CATHRGRGVGLAGETQYF . TRBV27 TRBD2 TRBJ2-5
TGCAGCGTTGAAGATATGGGGACAGGGGGCTACGAGCAGTACTTC CSVEDMGTGGYEQYF . TRBV29-1 TRBD1 TRBJ2-7
TGTGCCAGCACCGGCGGGACAGGGGCTGATGAGCAGTTCTTC CASTGGTGADEQFF . TRBV12-3/TRBV12-4 TRBD1 TRBJ2-1
TGTGCCAGCAGCTTAGGCAGCGGGGGGTTCTACGAGCAGTACTTC CASSLGSGGFYEQYF . TRBV7-7 TRBD2 TRBJ2-7
TGTGCCATCAGTGCGGACAGGGCCCTCTACAATGAGCAGTTCTTC CAISADRALYNEQFF . TRBV10-3 TRBD1 TRBJ2-1
TGCGCCAGCAGCTTGATGGTTGGGATATTAAGACCCTACGAGCAGTACTTC CASSLMVGILRPYEQYF . TRBV5-1 . TRBJ2-7
TGCGCCAGCAGCCAAGAGGAATTGGGCTTCTATGGCTACACCTTC CASSQEELGFYGYTF . TRBV4-3 . TRBJ1-2
TGTGCCAGCAGACCGACAGGGGAAAATCAGCCCCAGCATTTT CASRPTGENQPQHF few TRBV12-3/TRBV12-4 TRBD1 TRBJ1-5
TGTGCCAGCAGCTTTGGACTGTCGCGCAATGAGCAGTTCTTC CASSFGLSRNEQFF . TRBV11-1 . TRBJ2-1
TGTGCCATCAACGGGGACAGGGAGGACGAGCAGTACTTC CAINGDREDEQYF few TRBV10-3 TRBD1 TRBJ2-7
TGTGCCAGTAGTATATCCATGATTTCTTTCGGTGGGAATGAGCAGTTCTTC CASSISMISFGGNEQFF . TRBV19 . TRBJ2-1
TGCGCCAGCAGCCTGGAATCCCTATACGAGCAGTACTTC CASSLESLYEQYF . TRBV5-1 . TRBJ2-7
TGCGCCAGCAGCCGCCAGTTGGGGATGGGTGAGCAGTTCTTC CASSRQLGMGEQFF . TRBV5-1 . TRBJ2-1
TGTGCCAGCAGCCAAATTGGCTCCTACGAGCAGTACTTC CASSQIGSYEQYF once TRBV14 . TRBJ2-7
TGCGCCAGCGGAGGGGCAGGGGTGGAGGAGACCCAGTACTTC CASGGAGVEETQYF few TRBV10-2 . TRBJ2-5
TGCGCCAGCAGCCAAGATATCCAGGGGGCCTTCTACGAGCAGTACTTC CASSQDIQGAFYEQYF . TRBV4-3 TRBD1 TRBJ2-7
TGTGCCAGCAGACCCAAAACAGTGTCCTCCGAGCAGTACTTC CASRPKTVSSEQYF few TRBV3-1 . TRBJ2-7
TGCAGTGCTTGCTGTTTGGACACTGAAGCTTTCTTT CSACCLDTEAFF . TRBV20-1 . TRBJ1-1
TGTGCCAGCAGTTTGACAGGGGGCCGCAATGAGCAGTTCTTC CASSLTGGRNEQFF few TRBV28 TRBD1 TRBJ2-1
TGCGCCAGCAGCTTGGCTGGGGACAGACTGGATGGTGGCTACACCTTC CASSLAGDRLDGGYTF few TRBV5-1 TRBD1 TRBJ1-2
TGTGCCAGCAACACTAGGGGGGGGAATGAGCAGTTCTTC CASNTRGGNEQFF once TRBV12-3/TRBV12-4 . TRBJ2-1
TGTGCCAGCAGCCCCTTCCCCGGGGGTGAAGCTTTCTTT CASSPFPGGEAFF . TRBV7-3 . TRBJ1-1
TGTGCCAGCAGCGTTGGGACAGGATACGCTACAGATACGCAGTATTTT CASSVGTGYATDTQYF few TRBV7-9 TRBD1 TRBJ2-3
TGCAGTGCTCCAGGGACGGGGAACACCGGGGAGCTGTTTTTT CSAPGTGNTGELFF many TRBV20-1 . TRBJ2-2
TGTGCCAGCAGCCCATCGGGACTGGCCCCCTACCCACAGATGGATACGCAGTATTTT CASSPSGLAPYPQMDTQYF few TRBV9 . TRBJ2-3
TGTGCGGACTATGGCTACACCTTC CADYGYTF few TRBV28 . TRBJ1-2